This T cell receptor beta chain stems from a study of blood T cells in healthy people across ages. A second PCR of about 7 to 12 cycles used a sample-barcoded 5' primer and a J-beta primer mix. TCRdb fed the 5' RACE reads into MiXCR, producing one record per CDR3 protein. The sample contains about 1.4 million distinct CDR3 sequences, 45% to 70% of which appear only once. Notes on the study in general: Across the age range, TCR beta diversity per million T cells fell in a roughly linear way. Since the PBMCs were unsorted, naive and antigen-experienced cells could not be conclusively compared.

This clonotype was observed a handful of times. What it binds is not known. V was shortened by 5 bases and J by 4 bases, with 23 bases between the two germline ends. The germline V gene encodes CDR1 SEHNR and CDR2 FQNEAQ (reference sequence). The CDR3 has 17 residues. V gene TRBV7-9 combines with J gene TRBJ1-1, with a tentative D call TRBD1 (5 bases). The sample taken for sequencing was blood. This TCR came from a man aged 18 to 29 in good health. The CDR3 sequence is CASSLGGRTPQSTEAFF. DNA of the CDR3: TGTGCCAGCAGCCTTGGGGGGAGAACACCCCAGAGCACTGAAGCTTTCTTT.